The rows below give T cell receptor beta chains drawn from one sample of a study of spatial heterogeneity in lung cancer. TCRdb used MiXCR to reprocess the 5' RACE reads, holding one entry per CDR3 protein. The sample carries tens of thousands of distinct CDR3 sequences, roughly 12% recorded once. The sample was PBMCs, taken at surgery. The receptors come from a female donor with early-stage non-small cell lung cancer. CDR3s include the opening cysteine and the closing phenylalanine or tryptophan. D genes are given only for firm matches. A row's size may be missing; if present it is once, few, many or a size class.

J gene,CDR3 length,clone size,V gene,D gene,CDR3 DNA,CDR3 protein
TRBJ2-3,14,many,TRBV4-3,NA,TGCGCCAGCAGCCAAGATCGAGGGCCAGATACGCAGTATTTT,CASSQDRGPDTQYF
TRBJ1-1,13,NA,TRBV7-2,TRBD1,TGTGCCAGCAGCTTAATGACAGGGCGTGAAGCTTTCTTT,CASSLMTGREAFF
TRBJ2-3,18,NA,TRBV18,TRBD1,TGTGCCAGCTCTAAAGGGGCCACAGGGGACCCTAGCACAGATACGCAGTATTTT,CASSKGATGDPSTDTQYF
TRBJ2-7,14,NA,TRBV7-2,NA,TGTGCCAGCAGCCCCCCAGCGCCCTCCTACGAGCAGTACTTC,CASSPPAPSYEQYF
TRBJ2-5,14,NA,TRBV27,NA,TGTGCCAGCACCCCCCGTGCAGCGGTAGAGACCCAGTACTTC,CASTPRAAVETQYF
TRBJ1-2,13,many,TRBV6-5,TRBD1,TGTGCCAGCAGTTCATTCGGGACAGCCGGCTACACCTTC,CASSSFGTAGYTF
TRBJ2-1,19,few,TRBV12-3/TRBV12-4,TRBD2,TGTGCCAGCAGTCCCTCCCGATGGGGATCTAGCGGGGAGTACAATGAGCAGTTCTTC,CASSPSRWGSSGEYNEQFF
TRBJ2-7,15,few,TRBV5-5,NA,TGTGCCAGCAGCCCATTGACCTCGAAGGAATTGGAGCAGTACTTC,CASSPLTSKELEQYF
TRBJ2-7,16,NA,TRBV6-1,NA,TGTGCCAGCAGTGCCATCGGGCTGGGGGCACAATACGAGCAGTACTTC,CASSAIGLGAQYEQYF
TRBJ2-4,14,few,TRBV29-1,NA,TGCAGCGTCCATACAGGGCGAACCAAAAACATTCAGTACTTC,CSVHTGRTKNIQYF
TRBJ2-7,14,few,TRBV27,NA,TGTGCCAGCAGTCCGGGACCCAACCCTCTTGGGCAGTACTTC,CASSPGPNPLGQYF
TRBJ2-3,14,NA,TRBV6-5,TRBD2,TGTGCCAGCGCGGTAGCGGGGGCCACAGATACGCAGTATTTT,CASAVAGATDTQYF
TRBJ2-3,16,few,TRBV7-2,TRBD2,TGTGCCAACAGCTTAGATCTAGCGGGAGGCACAGATACGCAGTATTTT,CANSLDLAGGTDTQYF
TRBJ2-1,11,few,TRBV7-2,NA,TGTGCCAGCAGCCCATTGCGGCAGCAGTTCTTC,CASSPLRQQFF
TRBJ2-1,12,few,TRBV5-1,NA,TGCGCCAGCAGGGCTGCGTTAAATGAGCAGTTCTTC,CASRAALNEQFF
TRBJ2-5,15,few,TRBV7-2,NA,TGTGCCAGCAAGGGACTTTTCTTGGGTGAGGAGACCCAGTACTTC,CASKGLFLGEETQYF
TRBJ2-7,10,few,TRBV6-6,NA,TGTGCGTGCGGGGACTACGAGCAGTACTTC,CACGDYEQYF
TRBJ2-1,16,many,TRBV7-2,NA,TGTGCCAGCAGCTTGGTAGCGCAAAGCTCCTACAATGAGCAGTTCTTC,CASSLVAQSSYNEQFF
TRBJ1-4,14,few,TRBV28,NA,TGTGCCAGCAGTTTAGGGGCAGGGAGTGAAAAACTGTTTTTT,CASSLGAGSEKLFF
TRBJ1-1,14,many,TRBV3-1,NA,TGTGCCAGCAGCCATAACCTGGAGTGGACTGAAGCTTTCTTT,CASSHNLEWTEAFF
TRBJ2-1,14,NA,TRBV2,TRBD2,TGTGCCAGCACTCGCGGCGGGGGTTACAATGAGCAGTTCTTC,CASTRGGGYNEQFF
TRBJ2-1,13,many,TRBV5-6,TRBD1,TGTGCCAGCTTCTTAGACAGGGGGCATGAGCAGTTCTTC,CASFLDRGHEQFF